The T cell receptor beta chain described here comes from a study of long-term antiretroviral therapy in people with HIV. Findings and limits, study-wide: Although diversity increased after ART, it remained lower than in transplant donor controls.

At the survey level, the v3.0 immunoSEQ assay was run. The method was immunoSEQ multiplex PCR; TCRdb's version includes in-frame clones alone and lacks a portion of them. Among about 21,000 clones, 82% were seen once, and the ten largest hold 5.6%. In its sample, this clone was seen once. The antigen is unknown. Germline V gene lookup returns CDR1 LNHDA and CDR2 SQIVND (reference sequence). The V end lost 2 bases, the J end lost 4 bases, and 11 bases lay between the germline ends. The CDR3 is 15 amino acids. V and J are TRBV19 and TRBJ2-2; D ambiguous. This sequence was found in a woman in her 30s with HIV. This material consisted of unsorted PBMCs, taken 0.2 years after starting antiretroviral therapy. The chain's CDR3 is CASSIFVSATGELFF. The CDR3 DNA is TGTGCCAGTAGTATATTTGTCAGCGCCACCGGGGAGCTGTTTTTT.